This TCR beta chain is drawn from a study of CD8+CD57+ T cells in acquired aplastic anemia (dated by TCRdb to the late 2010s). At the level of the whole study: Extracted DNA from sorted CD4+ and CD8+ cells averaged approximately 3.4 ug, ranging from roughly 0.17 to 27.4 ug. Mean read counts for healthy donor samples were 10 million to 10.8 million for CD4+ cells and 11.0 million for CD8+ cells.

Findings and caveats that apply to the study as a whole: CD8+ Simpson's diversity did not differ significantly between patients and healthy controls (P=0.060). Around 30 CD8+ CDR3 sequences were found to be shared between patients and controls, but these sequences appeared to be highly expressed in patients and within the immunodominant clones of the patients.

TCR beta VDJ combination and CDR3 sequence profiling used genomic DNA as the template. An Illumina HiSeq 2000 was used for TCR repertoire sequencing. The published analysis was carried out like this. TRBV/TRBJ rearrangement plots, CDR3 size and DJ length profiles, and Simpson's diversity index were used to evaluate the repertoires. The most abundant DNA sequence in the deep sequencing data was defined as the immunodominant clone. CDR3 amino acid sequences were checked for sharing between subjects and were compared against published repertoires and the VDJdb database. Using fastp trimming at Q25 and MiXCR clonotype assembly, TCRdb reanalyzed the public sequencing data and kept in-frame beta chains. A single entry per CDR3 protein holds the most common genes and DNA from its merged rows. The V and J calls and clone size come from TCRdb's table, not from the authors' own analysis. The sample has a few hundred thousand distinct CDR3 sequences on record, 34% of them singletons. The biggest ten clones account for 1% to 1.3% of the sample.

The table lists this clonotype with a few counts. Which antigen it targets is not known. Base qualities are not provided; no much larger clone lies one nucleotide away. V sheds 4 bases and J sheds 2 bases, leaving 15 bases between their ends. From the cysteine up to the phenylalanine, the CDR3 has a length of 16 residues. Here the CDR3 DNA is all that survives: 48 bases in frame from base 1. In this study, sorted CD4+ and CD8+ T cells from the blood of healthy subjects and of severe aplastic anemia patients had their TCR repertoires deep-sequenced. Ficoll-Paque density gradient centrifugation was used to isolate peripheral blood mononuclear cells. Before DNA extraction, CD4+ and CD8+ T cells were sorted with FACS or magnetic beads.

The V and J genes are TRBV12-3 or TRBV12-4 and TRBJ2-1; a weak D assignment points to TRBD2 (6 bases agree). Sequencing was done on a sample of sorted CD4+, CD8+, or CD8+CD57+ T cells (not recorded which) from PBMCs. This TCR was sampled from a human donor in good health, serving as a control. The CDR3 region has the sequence CASSSAGTVTYNEQFF. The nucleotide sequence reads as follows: TGTGCCAGCAGTTCCGCCGGGACTGTCACCTACAATGAGCAGTTCTTC.